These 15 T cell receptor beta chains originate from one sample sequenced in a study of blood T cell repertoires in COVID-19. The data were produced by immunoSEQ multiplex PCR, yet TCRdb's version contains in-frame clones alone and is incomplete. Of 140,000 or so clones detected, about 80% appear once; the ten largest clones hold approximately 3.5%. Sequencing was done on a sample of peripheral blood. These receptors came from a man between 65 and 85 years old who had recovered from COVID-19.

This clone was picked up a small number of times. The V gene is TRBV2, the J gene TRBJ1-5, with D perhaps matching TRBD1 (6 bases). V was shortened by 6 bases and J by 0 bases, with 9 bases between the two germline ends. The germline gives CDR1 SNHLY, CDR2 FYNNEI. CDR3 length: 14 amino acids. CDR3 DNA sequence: TGTGCCAGCAGCCGGACAGTTAGCAATCAGCCCCAGCATTTT. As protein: CASSRTVSNQPQHF. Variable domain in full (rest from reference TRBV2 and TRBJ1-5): EPEVTQTPSHQVTQMGQEVILRCVPISNHLYFYWYRQILGQKVEFLVSFYNNEISEKSEIFDDQFSVERPDGSNFTLKIRSTKLEDSAMYFCASSRTVSNQPQHFGDGTRLSIL.

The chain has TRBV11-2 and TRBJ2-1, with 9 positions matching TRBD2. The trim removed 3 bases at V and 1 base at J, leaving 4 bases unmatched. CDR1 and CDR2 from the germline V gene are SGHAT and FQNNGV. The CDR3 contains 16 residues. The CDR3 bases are TGTGCCAGCAGCTTTAGCGGGAGAAGATCCTACAATGAGCAGTTCTTC. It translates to CASSFSGRRSYNEQFF.

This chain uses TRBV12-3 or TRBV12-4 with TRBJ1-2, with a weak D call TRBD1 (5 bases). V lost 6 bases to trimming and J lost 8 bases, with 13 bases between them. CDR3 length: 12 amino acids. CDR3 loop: CASSLSGRGYTF. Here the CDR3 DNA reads TGTGCCAGCAGCTTATCAGGGCGGGGCTACACCTTC.

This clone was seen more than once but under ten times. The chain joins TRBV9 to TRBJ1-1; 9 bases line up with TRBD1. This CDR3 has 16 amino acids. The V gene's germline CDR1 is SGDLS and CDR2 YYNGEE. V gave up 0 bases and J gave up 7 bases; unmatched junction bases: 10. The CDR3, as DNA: TGTGCCAGCAGCGTAGGTTTAGGACAGGGGCCGGATGAAGCTTTCTTT. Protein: CASSVGLGQGPDEAFF. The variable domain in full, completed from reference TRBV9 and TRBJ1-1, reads DSGVTQTPKHLITATGQRVTLRCSPRSGDLSVYWYQQSLDQGLQFLIQYYNGEERAKGNILERFSAQQFPDLHSELNLSSLELGDSALYFCASSVGLGQGPDEAFFGQGTRLTVV.

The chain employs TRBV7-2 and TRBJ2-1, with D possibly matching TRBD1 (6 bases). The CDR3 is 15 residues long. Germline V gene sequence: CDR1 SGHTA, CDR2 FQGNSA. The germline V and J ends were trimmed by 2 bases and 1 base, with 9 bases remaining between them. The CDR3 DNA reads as TGTGCCAGCAGCTTACAGGGGTTGTCCTACAATGAGCAGTTCTTC. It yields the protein CASSLQGLSYNEQFF. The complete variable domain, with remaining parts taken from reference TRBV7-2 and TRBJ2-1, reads GAGVSQSPSNKVTEKGKDVELRCDPISGHTALYWYRQSLGQGLEFLIYFQGNSAPDKSGLPSDRFSAERTGGSVSTLTIQRTQQEDSAVYLCASSLQGLSYNEQFFGPGTRLTVL.

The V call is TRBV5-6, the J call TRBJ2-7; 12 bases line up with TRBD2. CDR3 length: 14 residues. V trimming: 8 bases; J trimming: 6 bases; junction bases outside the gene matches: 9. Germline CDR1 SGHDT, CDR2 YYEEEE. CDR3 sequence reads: CASRLAGGPFEQYF. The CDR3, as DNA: TGTGCCAGTCGGCTAGCGGGAGGGCCGTTCGAGCAGTACTTC.

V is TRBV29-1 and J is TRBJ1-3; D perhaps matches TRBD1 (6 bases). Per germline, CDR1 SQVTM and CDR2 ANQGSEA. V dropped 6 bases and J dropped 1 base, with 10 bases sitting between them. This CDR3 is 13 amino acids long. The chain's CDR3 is CSVSTGSGNTIYF. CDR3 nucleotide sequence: TGCAGCGTCTCGACAGGTTCTGGAAACACCATATATTTT.

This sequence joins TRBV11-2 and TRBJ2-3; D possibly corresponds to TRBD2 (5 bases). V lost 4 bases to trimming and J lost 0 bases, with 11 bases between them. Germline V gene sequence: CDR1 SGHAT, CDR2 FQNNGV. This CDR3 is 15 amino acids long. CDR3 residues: CASSSGLWSTDTQYF. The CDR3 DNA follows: TGTGCCAGCAGCTCAGGACTCTGGAGCACAGATACGCAGTATTTT.

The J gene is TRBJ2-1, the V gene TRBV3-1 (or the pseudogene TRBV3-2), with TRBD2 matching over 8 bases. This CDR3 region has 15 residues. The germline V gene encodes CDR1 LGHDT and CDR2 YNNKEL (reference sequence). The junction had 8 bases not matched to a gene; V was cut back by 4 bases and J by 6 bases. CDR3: CASSPSGRGTNEQFF. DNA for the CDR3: TGTGCCAGCAGCCCCAGCGGGAGAGGAACCAATGAGCAGTTCTTC.

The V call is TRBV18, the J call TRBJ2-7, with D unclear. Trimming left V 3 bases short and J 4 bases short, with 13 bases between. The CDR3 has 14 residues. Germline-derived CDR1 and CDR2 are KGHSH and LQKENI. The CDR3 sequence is CASSPPGGGYEQYF. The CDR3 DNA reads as TGTGCCAGCTCACCGCCCGGCGGTGGATACGAGCAGTACTTC.

The CDR3 is CAWTGTTLSYEQYF. CDR3 bases: TGTGCCTGGACCGGGACAACCCTCTCCTACGAGCAGTACTTC. V and J are TRBV30 and TRBJ2-7; D possibly corresponds to TRBD1 (6 bases). Trimming pared 4 bases from V and 0 bases from J, leaving 13 bases between. CDR1 is GTSNPN, CDR2 SVGIG, per germline (reference sequence). The length of the CDR3 is 14 residues.

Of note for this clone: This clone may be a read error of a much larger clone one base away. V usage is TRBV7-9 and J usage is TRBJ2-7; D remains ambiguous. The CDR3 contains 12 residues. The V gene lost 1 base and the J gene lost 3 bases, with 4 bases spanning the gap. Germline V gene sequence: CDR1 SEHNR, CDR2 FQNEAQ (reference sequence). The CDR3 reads CASSLGSYEQYF. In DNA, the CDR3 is TGTGCCAGCAGCTTAGGGAGCTACGAGCAGTACTTC.

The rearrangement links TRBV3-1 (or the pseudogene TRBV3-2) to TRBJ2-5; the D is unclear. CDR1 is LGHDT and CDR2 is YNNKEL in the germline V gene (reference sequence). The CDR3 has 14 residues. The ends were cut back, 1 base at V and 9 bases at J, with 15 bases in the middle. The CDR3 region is CASSQVTQQLAQYF. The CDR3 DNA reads TGTGCCAGCAGCCAAGTAACACAGCAACTGGCCCAGTACTTC.

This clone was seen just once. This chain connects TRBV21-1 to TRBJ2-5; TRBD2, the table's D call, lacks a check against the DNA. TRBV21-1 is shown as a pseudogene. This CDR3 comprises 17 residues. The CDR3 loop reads CASSNRLDSGGLETQYF. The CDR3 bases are TGTGCCAGCAGCAATCGGCTCGACAGCGGGGGTTTGGAGACCCAGTACTTC.

The CDR3: CASSVAGLIEDTIYF. CDR3 sequence (DNA): TGTGCCAGCAGCGTAGCAGGGTTGATCGAGGACACCATATATTTT. This chain connects TRBV9 to TRBJ1-3, with D possibly TRBD1 on 5 matching bases. The CDR3 has 15 residues. Between the trimmed V and J ends, which lost 0 bases and 8 bases, there was a span of 15 bases. Germline lookup yields CDR1 SGDLS and CDR2 YYNGEE.